Each of the 20 T cell receptor beta chains below was sequenced from the same sample in a study of post-analysis software for immune sequencing data. Broader study findings: The study found TRBV5-6, TRBV5-1 and TRBV20-1 among about five TRBV segments more frequent in patients than controls.

TCR beta cDNA libraries had unique molecular identifiers. TCRdb analysed the PCR reads with MiXCR anew, one entry per CDR3 protein. The data show about 380,000 distinct CDR3 sequences, with approximately 38% seen just once and 10% to 15% held by the top ten. These receptors lack a known antigen. The sequenced sample consisted of blood. The receptors here all came from a girl between 5 and 17 years old with multiple sclerosis.

This clonotype has only a few counts. The CDR3 sequence is CASSLETVYNEQFF. CDR3 DNA sequence: TGTGCCAGCAGCCTAGAGACAGTGTACAATGAGCAGTTCTTC. J is TRBJ2-1 and V is TRBV7-8, with D perhaps matching TRBD1 (5 bases). V gave up 5 bases and J gave up 4 bases, with 12 bases separating them. The CDR3 is 14 residues long. The germline V gene encodes CDR1 SGHVS and CDR2 FQNEAQ.

This clonotype was detected once. The chain recombines TRBV7-6 with TRBJ2-1, with D tentatively TRBD1 (6 bases). V lost 1 base and J 4 bases, leaving 17 bases between the germline ends. The CDR3 runs 17 residues. The V gene's germline CDR1 is SGHVS and CDR2 FNYEAQ. The CDR3 bases are TGTGCCAGCAGCTTAGAGTTCAGGGGAAGCATATACAATGAGCAGTTCTTC. Translation gives CASSLEFRGSIYNEQFF.

This clonotype was detected a few times. The chain carries TRBV4-1 and TRBJ1-4; no clear D. This CDR3 comprises 12 residues. CDR1 is MGHRA, CDR2 YSYEKL, per germline. Trimming shortened V by 5 bases and J by 8 bases, and 9 bases separated the two germline ends. CDR3 sequence reads: CASSITGEKLFF. The CDR3 DNA follows: TGCGCCAGCAGCATAACCGGGGAAAAACTGTTTTTT.

This clonotype appeared a single time. The CDR3 DNA reads as TGTGCCAGCAGAATCGACGGGTCGGGAGATACGCAGTATTTT. This translates into CASRIDGSGDTQYF. The gene calls are TRBV12-3 or TRBV12-4 and TRBJ2-3; D call uncertain. CDR3 length: 14 amino acids. The V end lost 6 bases, the J end lost 5 bases, and 15 bases lay between the germline ends.

The V and J genes are TRBV29-1 and TRBJ1-2; a weak D match, TRBD1 (5 bases). Germline V CDR1 and CDR2: SQVTM, ANQGSEA. CDR3 length: 12 residues. V shed 7 bases and J shed 8 bases, with 17 bases lying between them. The CDR3 here is CSDSLGVSGYTF. CDR3 nucleotides: TGCAGCGATTCACTGGGGGTTAGCGGCTACACCTTC. Looking up the rest from reference TRBV29-1 and TRBJ1-2 gives the full variable domain: SAVISQKPSRDICQRGTSLTIQCQVDSQVTMMFWYRQQPGQSLTLIATANQGSEATYESGFVIDKFPISRPNLTFSTLTVSNMSPEDSSIYLCSDSLGVSGYTFGSGTRLTVV.

The chain employs TRBV6-5 and TRBJ2-3; 10 bases agree with TRBD2. V shed 2 bases and J 0 bases; nucleotides not matched to a gene: 5. This CDR3 is 17 amino acids long. The germline V gene encodes CDR1 MNHEY and CDR2 SVGAGI. As DNA, the CDR3 is TGTGCCAGCAGTTACCGTCCTAGCGGGAGAAGCACAGATACGCAGTATTTT. Its translation: CASSYRPSGRSTDTQYF.

There are many counts of this clonotype. The chain uses TRBV12-3 or TRBV12-4 and TRBJ1-5; D gene unclear. V gave up 3 bases and J gave up 5 bases, with 8 bases separating them. The CDR3 loop spans 13 amino acids. This CDR3 is CASSFRGDQPQHF. The DNA for the CDR3 is TGTGCCAGCAGTTTTCGGGGAGATCAGCCCCAGCATTTT.

This clonotype was observed a few times. The rearrangement joins TRBV28 to TRBJ1-4; D is unresolved. Germline loops: CDR1 MDHEN, CDR2 SYDVKM. This CDR3 has 11 residues. V lost 2 bases and J 7 bases, leaving 2 bases between the germline ends. This CDR3 is CASSLTEKLFF. The CDR3 DNA sequence: TGTGCCAGCAGTTTAACTGAAAAACTGTTTTTT.

V is TRBV6-5 and J is TRBJ2-2; D not certain. V shed 2 bases and J shed 4 bases, with 5 bases lying between them. CDR1 MNHEY and CDR2 SVGAGI come from the germline V gene. This CDR3 has 13 amino acids. The CDR3 coding sequence is TGTGCCAGCAGTTACAGGGTCACCGGGGAGCTGTTTTTT. Translation gives CASSYRVTGELFF.

In its sample, this clonotype was seen many times. The V call is TRBV20-1, the J call TRBJ2-1; 8 nucleotides align to TRBD2. This CDR3 has 14 amino acids. Germline lookup yields CDR1 DFQATT and CDR2 SNEGSKA (reference sequence). J lost 7 bases, V lost 1 base, and 6 bases had no gene match. CDR3 sequence (DNA): TGCAGTGCTAGAGCCCCTAGCGGGCCTAATGAGCAGTTCTTC. It encodes CSARAPSGPNEQFF.

There are a few counts of this clonotype. This chain joins TRBV20-1 and TRBJ1-3; 7 bases are a match to TRBD1. This CDR3 has 12 amino acids. V trimming: 6 bases; J trimming: 9 bases; junction bases outside the gene matches: 8. Per germline, CDR1 DFQATT and CDR2 SNEGSKA (reference sequence). CDR3 sequence (DNA): TGCAGTGCCCGTTACAGGGGAGGCACCATATATTTT. It yields the protein CSARYRGGTIYF.

The J gene is TRBJ1-2, the V gene TRBV7-2; maybe TRBD1 (5 bases). Between the trimmed V and J ends, which lost 2 bases and 7 bases, there was a span of 8 bases. Germline CDR1 and CDR2: SGHTA and FQGNSA. The CDR3 has 12 amino acids. The CDR3 is CASSLQGAGYTF. CDR3 bases: TGTGCCAGCAGCTTACAGGGTGCTGGCTACACCTTC.

This clonotype has only a few counts. The genes are TRBV12-3 or TRBV12-4 and TRBJ2-6; weak D call: TRBD2 (5 bases). The CDR3 has 15 residues. V shed 6 bases and J shed 0 bases, with 9 bases lying between them. CDR3 in amino acids: CASRGGSSGANVLTF. CDR3 in DNA: TGTGCCAGCAGAGGTGGGAGCTCTGGGGCCAACGTCCTGACTTTC.

This clonotype was counted a few times. The CDR3 nucleotides are TGTGCCACCAGCAGCCCTTTGGGGACTGAAGCTTTCTTT. Encoded protein: CATSSPLGTEAFF. The V call is TRBV15, the J call TRBJ1-1; no firm D call. Germline CDR1 and CDR2: LNHNV and YYDKDF (reference sequence). Trimming removed 3 bases at V and 5 bases at J, with 10 bases between. CDR3 length: 13 amino acids.

Worth noting for this clonotype: Because the CDR3 is missing its conserved closing phenylalanine or tryptophan, this is likely a read error. The V gene is TRBV29-1, the J gene TRBJ2-1, with D unclear. The CDR3 is 14 amino acids. CDR1 and CDR2 (germline): SQVTM, ANQGSEA. Trimming left V 4 bases short and J 0 bases short, with 10 bases between. CDR3 nucleotide sequence: TGCAGCGTTGCGTCAGTGGGCTCCTACAATGAGCAGTTCGTC. Translation: CSVASVGSYNEQFV.

The chain is built from TRBV28 and TRBJ2-5; possibly TRBD2 for D (6 bases). CDR3 length: 14 residues. Between the trimmed V and J ends, which lost 4 bases and 2 bases, there was a span of 11 bases. CDR1 is MDHEN, CDR2 SYDVKM, per germline. CDR3 protein: CASSYRERQETQYF. DNA for the CDR3: TGTGCCAGCAGTTACCGGGAGCGACAAGAGACCCAGTACTTC.

The chain has TRBV27 and TRBJ2-5, with D hard to call. There are 14 residues in the CDR3. The germline gives CDR1 MNHEY, CDR2 SMNVEV (reference sequence). Trimming shortened V by 4 bases and J by 4 bases, and 13 bases separated the two germline ends. CDR3 protein: CASSSPGHGETQYF. CDR3 bases: TGTGCCAGCAGTTCACCGGGTCACGGAGAGACCCAGTACTTC.

This clonotype was counted between two and nine times. The J gene is TRBJ2-4, the V gene TRBV11-2; D not resolved. Germline CDR1 reads SGHAT; CDR2 reads FQNNGV. V was pared by 5 bases and J by 0 bases, with 17 bases between. There are 17 residues in the CDR3. The CDR3 DNA follows: TGTGCCAGCAGCCCTTCGACTTACCAAATAGCCAAAAACATTCAGTACTTC. As protein: CASSPSTYQIAKNIQYF.

This clonotype was detected only a few times. V is TRBV7-2 and J is TRBJ2-1; 8 bases match TRBD2. Trimming at V came to 1 base and at J to 2 bases, leaving 4 bases not matched to a gene. Germline CDR1 SGHTA, CDR2 FQGNSA. There are 16 residues in the CDR3. This chain's CDR3 is CASSLVAGSTYNEQFF. For the CDR3, the DNA is TGTGCCAGCAGCTTAGTAGCGGGAAGCACCTACAATGAGCAGTTCTTC.

This chain joins TRBV3-1 and TRBJ2-1, with D unresolved. Trimming stripped 4 bases from V and 0 bases from J, with 10 bases between. Per the germline V gene, CDR1 is LGHDT and CDR2 is YNNKEL (reference sequence). This CDR3 comprises 15 residues. In DNA form, the CDR3 reads TGTGCCAGCAGCCCATATAGGAGCTCCTACAATGAGCAGTTCTTC. This translates into CASSPYRSSYNEQFF.